The source of this T cell receptor beta chain is a study of Ad26.COV2.S vaccination and SARS-CoV-2 variants. Treatment in this sample: about 20 received Ad26.COV2.S at low or high dose, single or two shots; several received placebo; per-sample allocation not given. It was on day 63 after the first vaccine or placebo injection that samples were taken. Clones were read by immunoSEQ multiplex PCR, and TCRdb kept only the in-frame ones, dropping some. Seen here are 430,000 or so clones, 89% observed once, and the top ten hold 2.5%. This clone appeared a single time. The CDR3 sequence is 14 residues long. V gave up 1 base and J gave up 3 bases, with 9 bases separating them. Per germline, CDR1 MNHEY and CDR2 SVGAGI.

The sequence was collected from a person aged 18-65 years who received the Ad26.COV2.S COVID-19 vaccine or a placebo. Sequenced material: peripheral blood, taken in a trial of Ad26.COV2.S vaccine versus placebo. The J gene is TRBJ1-1, the V gene TRBV6-5; D remains unclear. For the CDR3, the DNA is TGTGCCAGCAGTTACTTTTACTCGGACACTGAAGCTTTCTTT. This translates into CASSYFYSDTEAFF.